These T cell receptor beta chains were read from a single sample in a study of preoperative IRX-2 immunotherapy in early breast cancer. Sequencing was performed with immunoSEQ multiplex PCR; in TCRdb, only in-frame clones are kept and a portion is missing. This sample yields 95,000 to 100,000 clones, of which 80% to 90% are seen a single time; under 2.5% belongs to the top ten. The material sequenced was tumor tissue, taken after IRX-2 immunotherapy. The receptors were gathered from a human donor with breast cancer. Each CDR3 is given with its conserved first and last residue. Fields, in order: J gene, V gene, clone size, D gene, CDR3 protein, CDR3 DNA. D genes are given only for firm matches. Clone sizes are given selectively: once, few, many, or a class where the clone is expanded.

TRBJ2-1	TRBV18	.	.	CASSPLGGDNEQFF	TGTGCCAGCTCACCTCTTGGGGGAGACAATGAGCAGTTCTTC
TRBJ1-6	TRBV30	.	TRBD1	CAWSTGQGANSPLHF	TGTGCCTGGAGTACAGGACAGGGTGCTAATTCACCCCTCCACTTT
TRBJ2-3	TRBV10-3	few	TRBD2	CAISERLAGTNTQYF	TGTGCCATCAGTGAGAGACTAGCGGGGACGAATACGCAGTATTTT
TRBJ2-4	TRBV6-8	once	TRBD1	CASRSQGVAKNIQYF	TGTGCCAGCAGATCACAGGGGGTCGCCAAAAACATTCAGTACTTC
TRBJ2-3	TRBV18	.	TRBD2	CASSPELAGTDTQYF	TGTGCCAGCTCACCGGAGTTAGCGGGGACAGATACGCAGTATTTT
TRBJ2-4	TRBV5-1	.	.	CASSPSEGKKNIQYF	TGCGCCAGCAGCCCCAGCGAGGGGAAAAAAAACATTCAGTACTTC
TRBJ1-1	TRBV14	once	.	CASSLGAGSIRTEAFF	TGTGCCAGCAGCCTCGGGGCAGGGAGTATCAGAACTGAAGCTTTCTTT
TRBJ1-1	TRBV14	once	.	CASSQDPGLGSTEAFF	TGTGCCAGCAGCCAAGATCCAGGTCTGGGAAGTACTGAAGCTTTCTTT
TRBJ1-5	TRBV7-7	.	.	CASSLLFGAGSQPQHF	TGTGCCAGCAGCTTGTTATTTGGGGCCGGCAGTCAGCCCCAGCATTTT
TRBJ2-1	TRBV11-3	.	.	CASSLFDGGYNEQFF	TGTGCCAGCAGCTTGTTTGACGGAGGGTACAATGAGCAGTTCTTC
TRBJ2-2	TRBV6-4	once	TRBD1	CAISESGQGAGITGELFF	TGTGCCATCAGTGAGTCTGGACAGGGGGCCGGGATTACCGGGGAGCTGTTTTTT
TRBJ1-1	TRBV30	.	.	CAWSLGTANTEAFF	TGTGCCTGGAGTCTAGGGACGGCGAACACTGAAGCTTTCTTT
TRBJ1-2	TRBV28	.	TRBD1	CASSNPGQARGGYTF	TGTGCCAGCAGTAACCCGGGACAGGCTCGGGGGGGCTACACCTTC
TRBJ2-3	TRBV6-8	.	.	CASSHHSYTDTQYF	TGTGCCAGCAGCCACCACAGTTACACAGATACGCAGTATTTT